The 24 T cell receptor beta chains given below trace back to one sample, sequenced in a study of T cells in localized non-small cell lung cancer. The method was immunoSEQ multiplex PCR; TCRdb's version includes in-frame clones alone and lacks a portion of them. Altogether some 72,000 clones are present, about four fifths being singletons, with the ten largest covering around 2.8%. The specimen comprised peripheral blood, sampled before any cancer treatment. These receptors were obtained from a man aged 35 to 70 with stage I lung adenocarcinoma.

V is TRBV10-3 and J is TRBJ2-1, with D tentatively TRBD1 or TRBD2 (5 bases each). The CDR3 spans 15 residues. Looked up from germline, CDR1 is ENHRY and CDR2 is SYGVKD. V gave up 5 bases and J gave up 9 bases, with 20 bases separating them. The chain's CDR3 is CAISSGTERVGEQFF. DNA of the CDR3: TGTGCCATCAGTTCCGGGACCGAGAGGGTAGGTGAGCAGTTCTTC.

The chain is built from TRBV5-5 and TRBJ2-5, with D unresolved. This CDR3 spans 14 amino acids. V was trimmed by 1 base and J by 5 bases, leaving 12 bases between them. The germline V gene encodes CDR1 SGHKS and CDR2 YYEKEE (reference sequence). The DNA for the CDR3 is TGTGCCAGCAGCTTGAGGTCGCTACCCGAGACCCAGTACTTC. Translation: CASSLRSLPETQYF.

The V call is TRBV7-8, the J call TRBJ2-7, with D uncertain. The germline V gene has CDR1 SGHVS and CDR2 FQNEAQ. Trimming cost V 5 bases and J 6 bases, with 20 bases left between them. The CDR3 consists of 15 residues. CDR3 amino acids: CASSPLVRLASEQYF. CDR3 in DNA: TGTGCCAGCAGCCCCCTAGTCCGGCTCGCCTCCGAGCAGTACTTC.

In its sample, this clone was seen a few times. V usage is TRBV6-5 and J usage is TRBJ1-5; D may be TRBD1 (6 bases). Germline-derived CDR1 and CDR2 are MNHEY and SVGAGI. CDR3 length equals 13 residues. Trimming shortened V by 4 bases and J by 5 bases, and 9 bases separated the two germline ends. The CDR3 DNA reads TGTGCCAGCAGTTGGCAGGGGCATCAGCCCCAGCATTTT. Translating gives CASSWQGHQPQHF.

This chain joins TRBV7-6 and TRBJ2-1; 8 nucleotides agree with TRBD1. Germline CDR1 SGHVS, CDR2 FNYEAQ. The CDR3 covers 14 residues. The J segment lost 6 bases and the V segment lost 4 bases, leaving 5 bases of the junction unmatched. The CDR3 protein is CASSSGTGSNEQFF. The CDR3 coding sequence is TGTGCCAGCAGCTCCGGGACAGGTTCCAATGAGCAGTTCTTC. Looking up the rest from reference TRBV7-6 and TRBJ2-1 gives the full variable domain: GAGVSQSPRYKVTKRGQDVALRCDPISGHVSLYWYRQALGQGPEFLTYFNYEAQQDKSGLPNDRFSAERPEGSISTLTIQRTEQRDSAMYRCASSSGTGSNEQFFGPGTRLTVL.

The rearrangement joins TRBV10-2 to TRBJ2-2, with D uncertain. The CDR3 loop spans 14 amino acids. V shed 4 bases and J shed 2 bases, with 8 bases lying between them. Germline V gene sequence: CDR1 WSHSY, CDR2 SAAADI. The DNA for the CDR3 is TGCGCCAGCAGTGCTGGGGTTAACACCGGGGAGCTGTTTTTT. Its protein is CASSAGVNTGELFF.

The rearrangement joins TRBV4-1 to TRBJ2-7, with D perhaps TRBD1 (5 bases). V was trimmed by 4 bases and J by 5 bases, leaving 15 bases between them. This CDR3 has 14 residues. The germline V gene has CDR1 MGHRA and CDR2 YSYEKL. The CDR3 DNA reads TGCGCCAGCAGCCCCGGACACGGCGGTGACGAGCAGTACTTC. The encoded protein is CASSPGHGGDEQYF.

The rearrangement links TRBV9 to TRBJ2-5, with TRBD2 matching over 11 bases. Germline CDR1 SGDLS, CDR2 YYNGEE. The J segment lost 4 bases and the V segment lost 4 bases, leaving 9 bases of the junction unmatched. The CDR3 is 16 residues long. CDR3: CASSSAGLAGGETQYF. In DNA, the CDR3 is TGTGCCAGCAGCTCGGCCGGGCTAGCGGGGGGAGAGACCCAGTACTTC.

This clone was seen just once. The J gene is TRBJ2-1, the V gene TRBV19, with unresolved D. In germline, CDR1 is LNHDA, CDR2 SQIVND (reference sequence). The CDR3 is 14 amino acids. The V end was cut by 3 bases, the J end by 7 bases, with 13 bases between. CDR3 region: CASSILTDRNEQFF. CDR3 sequence (DNA): TGTGCCAGTAGTATCTTGACTGACCGAAATGAGCAGTTCTTC.

The chain couples TRBV7-2 to TRBJ2-2, with D unclear. Germline CDR1 SGHTA, CDR2 FQGNSA. This CDR3 has 13 amino acids. V was pared by 1 base and J by 6 bases, with 6 bases between. This CDR3 is CASSLGVPGELFF. The CDR3 nucleotides read TGTGCCAGCAGCTTAGGAGTTCCCGGGGAGCTGTTTTTT.

V usage is TRBV7-8 and J usage is TRBJ2-1, with TRBD2 identical over 11 bases. CDR1 and CDR2 (germline): SGHVS, FQNEAQ. The CDR3 sequence is 15 residues long. With 0 bases clipped from V and 10 bases from J, the junction kept 5 bases outside the gene matches. The CDR3 DNA follows: TGTGCCAGCAGCTTAGCTAGCGGGAGGGCATACGAGCAGTTCTTC. This gives the protein CASSLASGRAYEQFF.

V usage is TRBV7-2 and J usage is TRBJ1-2, with a tentative D call TRBD1 (5 bases). Per the germline V gene, CDR1 is SGHTA and CDR2 is FQGNSA. Trimming removed 1 base at V and 7 bases at J, with 13 bases between. The CDR3 is 14 amino acids. CDR3 DNA: TGTGCCAGCAGCTTAGAAGTGGGACGGATTGGCTACACCTTC. It specifies CASSLEVGRIGYTF.

Only one count was recorded for this clone. The chain couples TRBV19 to TRBJ2-7, with no clear D. Trimming removed 3 bases from V and 0 bases from J, with 9 bases in between. Germline V gives CDR1 LNHDA, CDR2 SQIVND (reference sequence). CDR3 length: 14 amino acids. CDR3 in amino acids: CASSIQESSYEQYF. The CDR3, as DNA: TGTGCCAGTAGTATCCAGGAGAGCTCCTACGAGCAGTACTTC.

This sequence joins TRBV28 and TRBJ1-5; D might be TRBD1 (5 bases). The length of the CDR3 is 13 residues. The ends were cut back, 0 bases at V and 7 bases at J, with 7 bases in the middle. Germline CDR1 and CDR2: MDHEN and SYDVKM. In DNA form, the CDR3 reads TGTGCCAGCAGTTTATGGGGGGAGCAGCCCCAGCATTTT. As protein: CASSLWGEQPQHF.

This clone was found a few times. The chain has TRBV18 and TRBJ1-6, with D maybe TRBD1 (5 bases). Looked up from germline, CDR1 is KGHSH and CDR2 is LQKENI. The CDR3 is 14 amino acids. V was pared by 1 base and J by 7 bases, with 8 bases between. In DNA form, the CDR3 reads TGTGCCAGCTCACCACGGGACCCGAATTCACCCCTCCACTTT. Protein product: CASSPRDPNSPLHF. The variable domain in full, with the rest retrieved from reference TRBV18 and TRBJ1-6, is NAGVMQNPRHLVRRRGQEARLRCSPMKGHSHVYWYRQLPEEGLKFMVYLQKENIIDESGMPKERFSAEFPKEGPSILRIQQVVRGDSAAYFCASSPRDPNSPLHFGNGTRLTVT.

The chain has TRBV29-1 and TRBJ2-5, with no clear D. CDR3 length: 14 amino acids. Trimming removed 4 bases at V and 0 bases at J, with 12 bases between. Germline V gives CDR1 SQVTM, CDR2 ANQGSEA. The CDR3 reads CSVALRGYQETQYF. CDR3 nucleotide sequence: TGCAGCGTTGCGTTGCGCGGATACCAAGAGACCCAGTACTTC.

This chain connects TRBV2 to TRBJ2-7; D is perhaps TRBD1 (5 bases). V was trimmed by 1 base and J by 3 bases, leaving 10 bases between them. Germline CDR1 is SNHLY and CDR2 is FYNNEI. The CDR3 length is 14 residues. The CDR3, as DNA: TGTGCCAGCAGTGAAGACAGGCTGCTCTACGAGCAGTACTTC. Translating gives CASSEDRLLYEQYF.

The chain links TRBV4-3 to TRBJ2-7; no clear D. The germline V gene has CDR1 LGHNA and CDR2 YSLEER. Trimming stripped 0 bases from V and 3 bases from J, with 9 bases between. This CDR3 is 14 amino acids long. CDR3 sequence reads: CASSQDLPFYEQYF. The DNA of the CDR3 is TGCGCCAGCAGCCAAGATCTCCCCTTCTACGAGCAGTACTTC.

The gene calls are TRBV7-8 and TRBJ2-5; 7 positions match TRBD2. CDR1 and CDR2 from the germline V gene are SGHVS and FQNEAQ. This CDR3 contains 15 residues. Germline trimming cut 3 bases from V and 5 bases from J; bases unmatched to any gene: 9. CDR3 nucleotides: TGTGCCAGCAGCTTTCGTAAAAGGGAGGGGGAGACCCAGTACTTC. This gives the protein CASSFRKREGETQYF.

The rearrangement links TRBV18 to TRBJ2-5; D gene ambiguous. Trimming removed 2 bases at V and 0 bases at J, with 4 bases between. Germline CDR1 reads KGHSH; CDR2 reads LQKENI. The length of the CDR3 is 13 residues. CDR3 in amino acids: CASSPFDQETQYF. The CDR3 DNA sequence: TGTGCCAGCTCACCATTTGACCAAGAGACCCAGTACTTC. Full variable domain (rest looked up from reference TRBV18 and TRBJ2-5): NAGVMQNPRHLVRRRGQEARLRCSPMKGHSHVYWYRQLPEEGLKFMVYLQKENIIDESGMPKERFSAEFPKEGPSILRIQQVVRGDSAAYFCASSPFDQETQYFGPGTRLLVL.

The chain carries TRBV30 and TRBJ1-5; D is uncertain. CDR1 and CDR2 (germline): GTSNPN, SVGIG (reference sequence). The CDR3 runs to 13 residues. Trimming stripped 5 bases from V and 7 bases from J, with 15 bases between. The CDR3 DNA is TGTGCCTGGGGCATAAGGGCAGACCAGCCCCAGCATTTT. It is translated as CAWGIRADQPQHF.

The rearrangement uses TRBV7-7 and TRBJ2-5; 12 bases align to TRBD2. Trimming cost V 1 base and J 5 bases; bases outside gene matches: 8. The CDR3 has 17 residues. The germline V gene encodes CDR1 SSHAT and CDR2 FNYEAQ (reference sequence). The CDR3 loop is CASSLGASGGAGETQYF. CDR3 DNA sequence: TGTGCCAGCAGCTTAGGTGCTAGCGGGGGGGCCGGTGAGACCCAGTACTTC.

The chain joins TRBV7-2 to TRBJ2-2; D remains ambiguous. The CDR3 has 15 residues. Trimming cost V 3 bases and J 1 base, with 9 bases left between them. The germline V gene has CDR1 SGHTA and CDR2 FQGNSA. The CDR3 DNA follows: TGTGCCAGCAGCTTTCTCGGAAAGAACACCGGGGAGCTGTTTTTT. It is translated as CASSFLGKNTGELFF.

The chain joins TRBV6-1 to TRBJ2-7; tentatively, D is TRBD2 (6 bases). This CDR3 is built from 15 residues. Trimming pared 3 bases from V and 2 bases from J, leaving 14 bases between. Germline CDR1 reads MNHNS; CDR2 reads SASEGT. The CDR3 loop is CASSEWGLKPYEQYF. CDR3 DNA: TGTGCCAGCAGTGAGTGGGGACTCAAACCCTACGAGCAGTACTTC.